The 22 T cell receptor beta chains below were found in one sample sequenced in a study of beta chain features in type 1 diabetes. Findings and limits, study-wide: In every one of the four CD4+ subsets, TCRB CDR3s were moderately but significantly shorter in Type 1 diabetes patients.

The entirety of the isolated RNA underwent reverse transcription, so expressed TCRB transcripts were sequenced. Here immunoSEQ multiplex PCR was the method, and the copy in TCRdb shows in-frame clones only, minus some. The data hold 150,000 to 200,000 clones, with approximately 62% observed a single time. Their antigens are not known. Sequenced: naive CD4+ T cells from blood. The receptors here all came from a man aged 30 to 45 with type 1 diabetes.

This clone turned up a few times. CDR3 sequence: CAWSRMRGPDTQYF. Here the CDR3 DNA reads TGTGCCTGGAGTAGAATGCGGGGTCCAGATACGCAGTATTTT. The genes are TRBV30 and TRBJ2-3; a possible D gene is TRBD2 (6 bases). Germline-derived CDR1 and CDR2 are GTSNPN and SVGIG (reference sequence). This CDR3 spans 14 amino acids. Trimming stripped 2 bases from V and 4 bases from J, with 13 bases between. The variable domain in full, completed from reference TRBV30 and TRBJ2-3, reads SQTIHQWPATLVQPVGSPLSLECTVEGTSNPNLYWYRQAAGRGLQLLFYSVGIGQISSEVPQNLSASRPQDRQFILSSKKLLLSDSGFYLCAWSRMRGPDTQYFGPGTRLTVL.

This clone was seen only a few times. The J gene is TRBJ1-1, the V gene TRBV6-5, with unresolved D. Per germline, CDR1 MNHEY and CDR2 SVGAGI. The CDR3 runs 13 residues. V lost 1 base and J 1 base, leaving 4 bases between the germline ends. This CDR3 is CASSYFRNTEAFF. CDR3 nucleotides: TGTGCCAGCAGTTACTTCAGGAACACTGAAGCTTTCTTT.

CDR3 in DNA: TGTGCCAGCAGAGGGACCTATGATCAGCCCCAGCATTTT. Its protein product is CASRGTYDQPQHF. The chain recombines TRBV27 with TRBJ1-5; tentatively, D is TRBD1 (5 bases). The germline V and J ends were trimmed by 6 bases and 5 bases, with 11 bases remaining between them. In germline, CDR1 is MNHEY, CDR2 SMNVEV (reference sequence). The CDR3 spans 13 residues.

The rearrangement links TRBV29-1 to TRBJ2-2; weak D call: TRBD2 (6 bases). This CDR3 is 14 amino acids long. From germline, CDR1 is SQVTM and CDR2 ANQGSEA. With 5 bases removed from V and 4 bases from J, the gap between germline ends came to 14 bases. In DNA, the CDR3 is TGCAGCGTTCGAGGGAAGGAGGGCACCGGGGAGCTGTTTTTT. Its protein product is CSVRGKEGTGELFF.

The chain combines TRBV30 with TRBJ2-3; 13 bases map to TRBD2. With V trimmed by 2 bases and J by 2 bases, 10 bases remained unmatched. This CDR3 comprises 18 residues. Per germline, CDR1 GTSNPN and CDR2 SVGIG (reference sequence). The CDR3 DNA is TGTGCCTGGAGTCCCGCTAGGACTAGCGGGGGTCTCACAGATACGCAGTATTTT. This translates into CAWSPARTSGGLTDTQYF.

V gene TRBV29-1 combines with J gene TRBJ2-3; the match to TRBD1 covers 7 bases. This CDR3 region has 15 residues. Germline CDR1 SQVTM, CDR2 ANQGSEA. V was pared by 5 bases and J by 2 bases, with 10 bases of the junction left unmatched. The CDR3: CSVSGQAMITDTQYF. The CDR3 DNA reads as TGCAGCGTTTCCGGACAGGCAATGATCACAGATACGCAGTATTTT.

The chain employs TRBV7-2 and TRBJ2-7; TRBD1 or TRBD2 may be the D gene (6 bases each). V lost 8 bases and J 5 bases, leaving 13 bases between the germline ends. The CDR3 is made up of 12 amino acids. Germline assignment: CDR1 SGHTA and CDR2 FQGNSA. In DNA form, the CDR3 reads TGTGCCAGCGTGCCGGGGGCTGACGAGCAGTACTTC. Translation: CASVPGADEQYF.

The chain has TRBV7-2 and TRBJ2-5, with a tentative D call TRBD2 (6 bases). The ends were cut back, 8 bases at V and 4 bases at J, with 20 bases in the middle. The germline V gene encodes CDR1 SGHTA and CDR2 FQGNSA. This CDR3 is 15 amino acids long. The CDR3 here is CASFLRPGLLETQYF. In DNA form, the CDR3 reads TGTGCCAGCTTCCTACGACCGGGACTCTTAGAGACCCAGTACTTC.

The genes are TRBV19 and TRBJ2-5, with a weak D call TRBD2 (6 bases). In germline, CDR1 is LNHDA, CDR2 SQIVND (reference sequence). This CDR3 region has 14 residues. Trimming removed 4 bases from V and 4 bases from J, with 13 bases in between. This CDR3 is CASSSGQGGETQYF. For the CDR3, the DNA is TGTGCCAGTAGTAGCGGCCAGGGAGGAGAGACCCAGTACTTC.

CDR3 sequence: CASSFRRGSQETQYF. For the CDR3, the DNA is TGTGCCAGCAGCTTCAGGAGGGGGTCCCAAGAGACCCAGTACTTC. This chain joins TRBV7-2 and TRBJ2-5; either TRBD1 or TRBD2 may fit D (6 bases each). Germline V gene lookup returns CDR1 SGHTA and CDR2 FQGNSA. Trimming shortened V by 3 bases and J by 1 base, and 12 bases separated the two germline ends. The CDR3 runs 15 residues.

This clone was observed a few times. The sample contains more than one DNA sequence encoding this CDR3. The V and J genes are TRBV18 and TRBJ2-7; D might be TRBD1 (7 bases). Germline CDR1 reads KGHSH; CDR2 reads LQKENI. Trimming pared 3 bases from V and 0 bases from J, leaving 9 bases between. There are 14 residues in the CDR3. The CDR3 protein is CASSPRDSSYEQYF. The CDR3 DNA reads TGTGCCAGCTCACCGCGGGACAGCTCCTACGAGCAGTACTTC.

The chain joins TRBV5-1 to TRBJ2-2; possible D gene TRBD1, 5 bases. Trimming left V 4 bases short and J 8 bases short, with 18 bases between. In germline, CDR1 is SGHRS, CDR2 YFSETQ. This CDR3 spans 15 amino acids. CDR3 DNA sequence: TGCGCCAGCAGCAATCCCTCAGGGATTCAGGGGGAGCTGTTTTTT. Translation gives CASSNPSGIQGELFF.

This clone was seen more than once but under ten times. The same CDR3 arises from other DNA sequences in this sample as well. The chain combines TRBV30 with TRBJ2-7; D call uncertain. Germline lookup yields CDR1 GTSNPN and CDR2 SVGIG (reference sequence). The CDR3 has 11 residues. Trimming cost V 0 bases and J 4 bases, with 4 bases left between them. CDR3 in amino acids: CAWSVLYEQYF. CDR3 sequence (DNA): TGTGCCTGGAGTGTTCTATACGAGCAGTACTTC.

CDR3 amino acids: CSVERGSKKETQYF. The CDR3 DNA reads TGCAGCGTTGAACGGGGATCGAAAAAAGAGACCCAGTACTTC. The chain recombines TRBV29-1 with TRBJ2-5; possibly TRBD2 for D (5 bases). V was trimmed by 2 bases and J by 3 bases, leaving 13 bases between them. Germline CDR1 and CDR2: SQVTM and ANQGSEA. The CDR3 is made up of 14 amino acids.

The chain links TRBV10-3 to TRBJ1-2, with unresolved D. The CDR3 sequence is 12 residues long. The V end was cut by 3 bases, the J end by 4 bases, with 6 bases between. Germline assignment: CDR1 ENHRY and CDR2 SYGVKD. CDR3 sequence: CAISDTAYGYTF. CDR3 DNA sequence: TGTGCCATCAGTGACACAGCCTATGGCTACACCTTC.

This chain connects TRBV25-1 to TRBJ2-3, with D unresolved. The CDR3 has 13 amino acids. Trimming took off 3 bases at V and 1 base at J, with 5 bases between the two ends. Per germline, CDR1 MGHDK and CDR2 SYGVNS. The CDR3 DNA reads TGTGCCAGCAGTGATCACGGCACAGATACGCAGTATTTT. Its translation: CASSDHGTDTQYF.

This clone was observed a handful of times. The rearrangement uses TRBV19 and TRBJ2-3, with D possibly being TRBD1 (5 bases). The CDR3 spans 15 residues. Germline V gives CDR1 LNHDA, CDR2 SQIVND (reference sequence). Trimming left V 5 bases short and J 3 bases short, with 15 bases between. The CDR3 reads CASSRIQGTTDTQYF. CDR3 coding DNA: TGTGCCAGTAGTCGGATCCAGGGTACTACAGATACGCAGTATTTT.

This chain joins TRBV6-5 and TRBJ2-7, with D unclear. This CDR3 spans 16 amino acids. Germline V lookup: CDR1 MNHEY, CDR2 SVGAGI. Between the trimmed V and J ends, which lost 0 bases and 2 bases, there was a span of 14 bases. CDR3 loop: CASSYSKTVQAYEQYF. The CDR3 region has the DNA TGTGCCAGCAGTTACTCGAAAACGGTCCAGGCCTACGAGCAGTACTTC.

This rearrangement joins TRBV25-1 to TRBJ2-7; D might be TRBD2 (5 bases). Germline-derived CDR1 and CDR2 are MGHDK and SYGVNS. Trimming removed 3 bases from V and 6 bases from J, with 12 bases in between. The CDR3 is 13 amino acids. CDR3 residues: CASSETGFGEQYF. The CDR3 nucleotides read TGTGCCAGCAGTGAGACGGGGTTCGGCGAGCAGTACTTC.

The J gene is TRBJ2-5, the V gene TRBV7-2; perhaps TRBD1 as D (6 bases). CDR3 size: 14 residues. The V end lost 3 bases, the J end lost 1 base, and 9 bases lay between the germline ends. CDR1 is SGHTA and CDR2 is FQGNSA in the germline V gene. DNA for the CDR3: TGTGCCAGCAGCTTGGACAGTTTCCAAGAGACCCAGTACTTC. Its translation is CASSLDSFQETQYF.

There are a few counts of this clone. J is TRBJ1-2 and V is TRBV10-2; D is undetermined. V dropped 6 bases and J dropped 6 bases, with 8 bases sitting between them. Per germline, CDR1 WSHSY and CDR2 SAAADI. CDR3 length: 11 amino acids. The CDR3 region is CASSLRNGYTF. Here the CDR3 DNA reads TGCGCCAGCAGCCTGAGGAATGGCTACACCTTC.

This clone came up once. J is TRBJ2-1 and V is TRBV6-6, with D unclear. V was trimmed by 5 bases and J by 4 bases, leaving 12 bases between them. This CDR3 is 14 amino acids long. Germline loops: CDR1 MNHNY, CDR2 SVGAGI (reference sequence). In DNA, the CDR3 is TGTGCCAGCAGTACGCGTGGCGGATACAATGAGCAGTTCTTC. The encoded protein is CASSTRGGYNEQFF.